This TCR beta chain comes out of a study of blood T cell repertoires in COVID-19. Looking at the study overall: Sample material is recorded as cDNA or gDNA derived from T cells, B-cell-depleted T cells, or PBMCs.

Trimming removed 3 bases from V and 0 bases from J, with 10 bases in between. Germline V gene sequence: CDR1 SGHRS, CDR2 YFSETQ. CDR3 length: 14 residues. Per the study methods: Scientists estimated how many nucleated cells there were by amplifying reference gene primers. Using immunoSEQ multiplex PCR, the repertoire was profiled, and TCRdb retains in-frame clones only, with some absent. The DNA was the basis for D and trimming; V, J and clone size are from that table. The table records about 78,000 clones, around 77% of them present only once. Sequenced: peripheral blood. This rearrangement joins TRBV5-1 to TRBJ2-7, with a tentative D call TRBD2 (5 bases). The receptor's source is a human donor in a cohort sampled during active COVID-19. The CDR3 bases are TGCGCCAGCAGCTCCGGAGGCAACTCCTACGAGCAGTACTTC. It is translated as CASSSGGNSYEQYF.